This T cell receptor (beta chain) was captured in a study of T cell changes during pregnancy in multiple sclerosis. With V trimmed by 0 bases and J by 9 bases, 10 bases remained unmatched. CDR1 SGHTA and CDR2 FQGTGA come from the germline V gene. The CDR3 is 17 residues long. Clones were sequenced by immunoSEQ multiplex PCR, and TCRdb holds only the in-frame ones, with some missing. The sample contains approximately 130,000 clones, approximately 93% of which appear only once. This sample comprised peripheral blood, obtained before pregnancy. This TCR was recovered from a female donor with multiple sclerosis, enrolled in a pregnancy study. The chain combines TRBV7-3 with TRBJ2-2; 10 nucleotides match TRBD2. The CDR3 loop is CASSLTRLASGRRELFF. CDR3 bases: TGTGCCAGCAGCTTAACGCGTTTGGCTAGCGGGAGAAGGGAGCTGTTTTTT.